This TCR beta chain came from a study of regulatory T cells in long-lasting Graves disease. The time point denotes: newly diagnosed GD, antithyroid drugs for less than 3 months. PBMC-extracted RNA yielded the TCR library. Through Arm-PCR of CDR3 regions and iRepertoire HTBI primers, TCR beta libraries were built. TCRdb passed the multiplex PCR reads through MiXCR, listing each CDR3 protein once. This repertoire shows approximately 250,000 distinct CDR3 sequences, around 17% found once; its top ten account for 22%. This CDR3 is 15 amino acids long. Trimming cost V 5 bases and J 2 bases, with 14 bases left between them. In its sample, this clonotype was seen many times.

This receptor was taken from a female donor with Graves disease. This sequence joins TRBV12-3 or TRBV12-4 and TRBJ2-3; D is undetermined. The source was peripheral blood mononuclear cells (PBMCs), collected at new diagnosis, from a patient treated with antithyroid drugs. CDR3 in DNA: TGTGCCAGCAGTGTGGACCCATGGTCCACAGATACGCAGTATTTT. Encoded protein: CASSVDPWSTDTQYF.